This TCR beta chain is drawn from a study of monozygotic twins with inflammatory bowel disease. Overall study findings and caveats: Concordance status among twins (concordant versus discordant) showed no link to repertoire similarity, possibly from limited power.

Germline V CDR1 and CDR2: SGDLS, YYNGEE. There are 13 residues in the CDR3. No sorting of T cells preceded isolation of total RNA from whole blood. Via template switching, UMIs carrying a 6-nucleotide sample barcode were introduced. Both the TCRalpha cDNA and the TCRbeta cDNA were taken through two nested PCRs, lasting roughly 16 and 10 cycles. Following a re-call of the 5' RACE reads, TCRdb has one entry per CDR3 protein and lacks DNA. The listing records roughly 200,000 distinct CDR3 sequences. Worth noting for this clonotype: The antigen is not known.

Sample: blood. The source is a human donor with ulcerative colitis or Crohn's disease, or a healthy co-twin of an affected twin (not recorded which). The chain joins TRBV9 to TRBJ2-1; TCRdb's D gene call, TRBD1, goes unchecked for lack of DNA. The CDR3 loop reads CASSGSGSPDRFF.